This record looks at one TCR beta chain sequence and its context. This clonotype has ten or more counts. The clone's antigen remains unknown. The input lacks base qualities; no much larger clone sits a single base away. These data come from a study of lung T cells in sarcoidosis with Löfgren's syndrome (dated 2017 in TCRdb). For the study in its entirety: Sarcoidosis was described as a granulomatous, mainly pulmonary disease marked by CD4+ T cell accumulation in bronchoalveolar lavage fluid. The repertoire analyses concentrated on Lofgren's syndrome patients.

The CDR3 starts with the cysteine, ends with the phenylalanine, and has 13 residues. The retained sequence is limited to the CDR3, 39 bases, with the frame set at the first base. The germline V gene provides CDR1 SQVTM and CDR2 ANQGSEA. The junction shows trimming of 4 bases on V and 5 bases on J, plus 11 bases between the germline ends. Instrument on record: Illumina MiSeq. TCRdb reran the public reads through fastp at Q25 and MiXCR, keeping productive beta chains. Rows merge per CDR3 protein into single entries with the most common DNA and genes. The sample table lists approximately 20,000 distinct CDR3 sequences, about a fifth of them with a count of one. The leading ten clones occupy about 4% of the sample. The investigation overall reported the following: In alphabeta pairing analysis, TRAV12-1 was found to pair preferentially with TRBV2, and CDR3 homology was shown by the resulting paired TCRs. Multiple Lofgren's syndrome patients were reported to share TRAV12-1 and TRBV2 CDR3 motifs, a finding that suggests public CD4+ TCR repertoires. Compared with control subjects, Lofgren's syndrome patients were reported to have TRAV12-1 and TRBV2 as the most expanded V gene segments. Recognition of a sarcoidosis-associated antigen was merely suggested, with the antigen itself still putative and unidentified.

The sequencing sample was made of CD4+ T cells from PBMCs. This receptor was taken from a human donor with sarcoidosis (Löfgren's syndrome or another form), or a control subject (not recorded which). The chain joins TRBV29-1 to TRBJ2-2; perhaps TRBD1 is the D gene, with 5 bases matching. For the CDR3, the sequence is CSVVQGLTGELFF. At the DNA level, the sequence is TGCAGCGTTGTCCAGGGTTTAACCGGGGAGCTGTTTTTT.